These 13 T cell receptor beta chains were all obtained from the same sample, sequenced in a study of cytomegalovirus exposure and HLA in healthy donors. 13 Jbeta primers and 60 Vbeta primers were used for the PCR. The method was immunoSEQ multiplex PCR; TCRdb's version includes in-frame clones alone and lacks a portion of them. The sample holds around 67,000 clones, 80% to 90% seen once. The source material was PBMCs. These TCRs come from a woman younger than 45 in good health and CMV-seropositive.

This chain connects TRBV4-1 to TRBJ2-2; tentatively, D is TRBD2 (5 bases). V was pared by 6 bases and J by 6 bases, with 17 bases between. The CDR3 runs 15 residues. CDR1 and CDR2 from the germline V gene are MGHRA and YSYEKL. Written as DNA, the CDR3 is TGCGCCAGCAGTGGGAGTGCGGGCCTGGCCGGGGAGCTGTTTTTT. It is translated as CASSGSAGLAGELFF.

The chain recombines TRBV27 with TRBJ2-2, with D uncertain. The CDR3 contains 15 residues. Trimming took off 2 bases at V and 0 bases at J, with 7 bases between the two ends. CDR1 MNHEY and CDR2 SMNVEV come from the germline V gene (reference sequence). CDR3 region: CASSLAVTNTGELFF. Written as DNA, the CDR3 is TGTGCCAGCAGTTTAGCGGTCACGAACACCGGGGAGCTGTTTTTT.

This clone was seen once. The chain links TRBV5-1 to TRBJ1-1, with 8 nucleotides matching TRBD1. The CDR3 runs to 15 residues. J gave up 3 bases and V 0 bases, and 4 bases lay outside the gene matches. Germline CDR1 reads SGHRS; CDR2 reads YFSETQ. The CDR3 region is CASSLVPGGYTEAFF. CDR3 nucleotide sequence: TGCGCCAGCAGCTTGGTGCCAGGGGGCTACACTGAAGCTTTCTTT.

This clone was picked up a small number of times. The V gene is TRBV6-6, the J gene TRBJ1-2, with D possibly TRBD1 on 6 matching bases. This CDR3 has 13 residues. CDR1 and CDR2 (germline): MNHNY, SVGAGI (reference sequence). Between the trimmed V and J ends, which lost 3 bases and 3 bases, there was a span of 8 bases. CDR3: CASSYNRDYGYTF. The DNA for the CDR3 is TGTGCCAGCAGTTATAACAGGGACTATGGCTACACCTTC.

The V gene is TRBV5-5, the J gene TRBJ2-3, with 7 bases matching TRBD1. With 5 bases clipped from V and 4 bases from J, the junction kept 4 bases outside the gene matches. The CDR3 length is 13 residues. Per the germline V gene, CDR1 is SGHKS and CDR2 is YYEKEE (reference sequence). The CDR3 nucleotides are TGTGCCAGCAGTTTGACAGGGTCAGATACGCAGTATTTT. As protein: CASSLTGSDTQYF.

V gene TRBV10-3 combines with J gene TRBJ2-1; 11 bases match TRBD2. CDR3 size: 16 residues. Germline loops: CDR1 ENHRY, CDR2 SYGVKD. The V and J ends lost 0 bases and 8 bases, in that order; junction bases with no gene match: 6. The CDR3 DNA reads TGTGCCATCAGTGAGTCGAAATTAGCGGGAGGGGATGAGCAGTTCTTC. Protein product: CAISESKLAGGDEQFF.

The V call is TRBV19, the J call TRBJ1-2, with 9 bases that match TRBD1. Trimming took 5 bases from V and 1 from J; bases not matched to a gene: 5. Germline CDR1 LNHDA, CDR2 SQIVND (reference sequence). CDR3 length: 15 amino acids. The CDR3 sequence: CASSSRQGGNYGYTF. Here the CDR3 DNA reads TGTGCCAGTAGTTCCAGACAGGGGGGTAACTATGGCTACACCTTC.

The chain carries TRBV28 and TRBJ2-3, with 8 bases fitting TRBD1. The V and J ends lost 5 bases and 1 base, in that order; junction bases with no gene match: 5. Germline V gene data show CDR1 as MDHEN and CDR2 as SYDVKM. The CDR3 is made up of 15 amino acids. The CDR3 here is CASSAGGSRTDTQYF. Here the CDR3 DNA reads TGTGCCAGCAGTGCAGGGGGCTCCCGCACAGATACGCAGTATTTT.

This CDR3 reads CASSSSFSGLAYNEQFF. The CDR3 nucleotides are TGTGCCAGCAGCTCCTCATTCTCGGGACTAGCCTACAATGAGCAGTTCTTC. The gene calls are TRBV7-7 and TRBJ2-1; 8 bases are shared with TRBD2. V was clipped by 4 bases and J by 2 bases; unmatched bases: 10. CDR3 size: 17 residues. CDR1 SSHAT and CDR2 FNYEAQ come from the germline V gene (reference sequence).

The rearrangement links TRBV18 to TRBJ1-1, with 11 nucleotides matching TRBD1. This CDR3 spans 13 amino acids. The germline CDR1 and CDR2 sequences are KGHSH and LQKENI. The ends lost 6 bases at V and 8 bases at J; junction bases unmatched: 5. CDR3 in amino acids: CASSGTGGLEAFF. The DNA of the CDR3 is TGTGCCAGCTCCGGGACAGGGGGTTTGGAAGCTTTCTTT.

This clone was observed a handful of times. The chain has TRBV25-1 and TRBJ2-3; 15 positions agree with TRBD2. With V trimmed by 6 bases and J by 1 base, 5 bases remained unmatched. This CDR3 is built from 17 residues. Germline V lookup: CDR1 MGHDK, CDR2 SYGVNS. CDR3 DNA sequence: TGTGCCAGCAGAGGGACTAGCGGGAGGCCTGGCACAGATACGCAGTATTTT. Protein: CASRGTSGRPGTDTQYF. The whole variable domain, filled in from reference TRBV25-1 and TRBJ2-3, reads EADIYQTPRYLVIGTGKKITLECSQTMGHDKMYWYQQDPGMELHLIHYSYGVNSTEKGDLSSESTVSRIRTEHFPLTLESARPSHTSQYLCASRGTSGRPGTDTQYFGPGTRLTVL.

J is TRBJ2-1 and V is TRBV7-9, with 14 bases identical to TRBD2. J was trimmed by 6 bases and V by 1 base; bases with no gene match: 2. Germline lookup yields CDR1 SEHNR and CDR2 FQNEAQ (reference sequence). The CDR3 extends over 16 amino acids. The CDR3 DNA is TGTGCCAGCAGCTTAGGGGGACTAGCGGGAGTCAATGAGCAGTTCTTC. It encodes CASSLGGLAGVNEQFF.

The chain is built from TRBV7-8 and TRBJ2-2; the match to TRBD1 covers 8 bases. This CDR3 comprises 15 residues. After removal of 1 base from V and 5 bases from J, the junction contained 3 bases not matched to a gene. From germline, CDR1 is SGHVS and CDR2 FQNEAQ. The CDR3: CASSLDGTGTGELFF. The DNA of the CDR3 is TGTGCCAGCAGCTTAGATGGGACAGGAACCGGGGAGCTGTTTTTT.